The 24 T cell receptor beta chains given below trace back to one sample, sequenced in a study of blood T cell repertoires in COVID-19. Sequencing used immunoSEQ multiplex PCR; TCRdb keeps in-frame clones, though not all of them. The profile covers over 200,000 clones, with about 76% appearing a single time and approximately 9% taken by the ten largest. The sample comprised PBMCs or T cells enriched from blood (not recorded which). These TCRs come from a woman between 45 and 60 years old with acute COVID-19.

This clone appeared a few times. The chain employs TRBV7-2 and TRBJ1-2; the match to TRBD1 covers 10 bases. Germline CDR1 reads SGHTA; CDR2 reads FQGNSA. Unmatched junction bases numbered 9, after V lost 6 bases and J lost 5 bases. CDR3 size: 15 residues. CDR3 coding DNA: TGTGCCAGCAGGTCGTCGGGACAGGGGTTTTATGGCTACACCTTC. Translating gives CASRSSGQGFYGYTF.

This clone was picked up a small number of times. The chain employs TRBV7-2 and TRBJ1-3; the D is unclear. Trimming took off 1 base at V and 0 bases at J, with 7 bases between the two ends. This CDR3 is 15 amino acids long. The germline gives CDR1 SGHTA, CDR2 FQGNSA. The CDR3 DNA sequence: TGTGCCAGCAGCTTAGTGTTAAACTCTGGAAACACCATATATTTT. It specifies CASSLVLNSGNTIYF.

This clone appeared many times. The rearrangement uses TRBV7-2 and TRBJ2-5, with D possibly TRBD1 on 6 matching bases. Germline loops: CDR1 SGHTA, CDR2 FQGNSA. The CDR3 extends over 15 amino acids. Trimming shortened V by 0 bases and J by 3 bases, and 11 bases separated the two germline ends. This CDR3 reads CASSLAQDSKETQYF. CDR3 coding DNA: TGTGCCAGCAGCTTAGCTCAGGACAGCAAAGAGACCCAGTACTTC.

The chain has TRBV12-2 and TRBJ1-5; the table's D call TRBD1 went unverified against the DNA. TRBV12-2 is given as a pseudogene. CDR3 length equals 19 residues. The chain's CDR3 is CASRPAAPDRAWVNQPQHF. The CDR3 DNA reads as TGTGCAAGTCGCCCGGCAGCCCCGGACAGGGCATGGGTTAATCAGCCCCAGCATTTT.

In DNA, the CDR3 is TGTGCCAGCAGCTTGCCCAGGGGGGCATCTGGCACAGATACGCAGTATTTT. This translates into CASSLPRGASGTDTQYF. The V gene is TRBV5-4, the J gene TRBJ2-3, with a tentative D call TRBD1 (7 bases). This CDR3 has 17 residues. Trimming took off 1 base at V and 1 base at J, with 16 bases between the two ends. The germline CDR1 and CDR2 sequences are SGHNT and YYREEE (reference sequence).

Ten or more counts support this clone. The V call is TRBV19, the J call TRBJ2-1, with D possibly being TRBD2 (6 bases). The CDR3 length is 16 residues. The V end lost 5 bases, the J end lost 4 bases, and 18 bases lay between the germline ends. Germline V gene sequence: CDR1 LNHDA, CDR2 SQIVND (reference sequence). The CDR3 loop is CASSQIHGGLYNEQFF. Written as DNA, the CDR3 is TGTGCCAGTAGTCAGATCCACGGGGGTCTATACAATGAGCAGTTCTTC.

J is TRBJ1-4 and V is TRBV6-5; weak D call: TRBD1 (6 bases). The CDR3 runs 13 residues. V lost 7 bases, J lost 10 bases, and 16 bases lay in between. The germline CDR1 and CDR2 sequences are MNHEY and SVGAGI. Here the CDR3 DNA reads TGTGCCAGCATGGAACAGGGTGTAGGAAAACTGTTTTTT. It yields the protein CASMEQGVGKLFF.

The chain carries TRBV4-3 and TRBJ1-2; 12 bases agree with TRBD1. Trimming removed 4 bases from V and 2 bases from J; junction bases left unmatched: 5. CDR3 length: 16 amino acids. Germline assignment: CDR1 LGHNA and CDR2 YSLEER. As DNA, the CDR3 is TGCGCCAGCAGCCCGGAGGGACAGGGGGCCAACTATGGCTACACCTTC. It codes for CASSPEGQGANYGYTF.

The rearrangement joins TRBV28 to TRBJ2-3, with D possibly being TRBD2 (6 bases). Trimming removed 7 bases from V and 2 bases from J, with 16 bases in between. Germline loops: CDR1 MDHEN, CDR2 SYDVKM. There are 15 residues in the CDR3. Written as DNA, the CDR3 is TGTGCCAGCAATTCGGGACTCCGACTCACAGATACGCAGTATTTT. Protein product: CASNSGLRLTDTQYF.

The chain uses TRBV28 and TRBJ2-7, with a possible D match to TRBD2 (6 bases). The CDR3 sequence is 13 residues long. V was pared by 8 bases and J by 2 bases, with 13 bases between. Germline-derived CDR1 and CDR2 are MDHEN and SYDVKM. CDR3 amino acids: CASRPGGPYEQYF. CDR3 in DNA: TGTGCCAGCCGACCCGGAGGGCCCTACGAGCAGTACTTC.

The chain uses TRBV27 and TRBJ2-1; 8 nucleotides match TRBD1. V lost 6 bases to trimming and J lost 2 bases; unmatched junction nucleotides: 9. There are 16 residues in the CDR3. CDR1 and CDR2 from the germline V gene are MNHEY and SMNVEV (reference sequence). The CDR3 coding sequence is TGTGCCAGCAGGAGAACGGACAGGGCAACCTACAATGAGCAGTTCTTC. This encodes CASRRTDRATYNEQFF.

This clone was seen only once. This sequence joins TRBV6-2 or TRBV6-3 and TRBJ2-1; no firm D call. The germline CDR1 and CDR2 sequences are MNHEY and SVGEGT. This CDR3 spans 14 amino acids. V lost 2 bases and J 1 base, leaving 6 bases between the germline ends. The CDR3 coding sequence is TGTGCCAGCAGTTACACCAGATCCTACAATGAGCAGTTCTTC. This encodes CASSYTRSYNEQFF.

V and J are TRBV5-1 and TRBJ1-2; D possibly corresponds to TRBD1 (6 bases). The CDR3 runs to 15 residues. Trimming pared 4 bases from V and 3 bases from J, leaving 16 bases between. Germline CDR1 is SGHRS and CDR2 is YFSETQ. CDR3: CASSNRETPHYGYTF. For the CDR3, the DNA is TGCGCCAGCAGCAACAGGGAGACACCCCACTATGGCTACACCTTC.

A word on this clone: A much larger clone sits a single nucleotide away, making a read error possible. The V call is TRBV9, the J call TRBJ2-1; TRBD1 is a possible D gene (6 bases). Trimming took off 0 bases at V and 12 bases at J, with 16 bases between the two ends. The CDR3 consists of 14 residues. In germline, CDR1 is SGDLS, CDR2 YYNGEE. The chain's CDR3 is CASSVGPGVGGQFF. CDR3 bases: TGTGCCAGCAGCGTAGGTCCAGGGGTCGGTGGGCAGTTCTTC.

In this sample, this clone turned up a few times. This chain links TRBV5-4 with TRBJ2-2, with 7 bases matching TRBD1. The germline CDR1 and CDR2 sequences are SGHNT and YYREEE (reference sequence). The CDR3 covers 16 residues. V lost 4 bases, J lost 4 bases, and 10 bases stayed unmatched. CDR3: CASSKTGSLSTGELFF. CDR3 DNA: TGTGCCAGCAGCAAGACAGGGAGCTTAAGCACCGGGGAGCTGTTTTTT.

The chain recombines TRBV25-1 with TRBJ2-2, with 13 bases matching TRBD2. Germline CDR1 and CDR2: MGHDK and SYGVNS. CDR3 length: 15 amino acids. Trimming took 5 bases from V and 4 from J; bases not matched to a gene: 1. The CDR3 loop reads CASSTSGRATGELFF. CDR3 coding DNA: TGTGCCAGCAGTACTAGCGGGAGGGCCACCGGGGAGCTGTTTTTT.

This clone has a single count. V and J are TRBV19 and TRBJ2-1, with D possibly TRBD2 on 5 matching bases. Germline V gives CDR1 LNHDA, CDR2 SQIVND (reference sequence). The V and J ends lost 1 base and 6 bases respectively, with 13 bases between them. This CDR3 is built from 15 residues. CDR3 nucleotide sequence: TGTGCCAGTAGTATAGGGACTGGCTGGGGCAATGAGCAGTTCTTC. Translation gives CASSIGTGWGNEQFF. The entire variable domain, with the rest obtained from reference TRBV19 and TRBJ2-1, is as follows: DGGITQSPKYLFRKEGQNVTLSCEQNLNHDAMYWYRQDPGQGLRLIYYSQIVNDFQKGDIAEGYSVSREKKESFPLTVTSAQKNPTAFYLCASSIGTGWGNEQFFGPGTRLTVL.

This sequence joins TRBV12-5 and TRBJ1-3; 9 nucleotides match TRBD1. From germline, CDR1 is LGHNT and CDR2 FRNRAP. This CDR3 contains 15 residues. V lost 4 bases to trimming and J lost 0 bases; unmatched junction nucleotides: 1. CDR3 residues: CASGSGQGSGNTIYF. The DNA of the CDR3 is TGTGCTAGTGGTTCGGGACAGGGCTCTGGAAACACCATATATTTT.

This clone has just one count. This chain uses TRBV28 with TRBJ1-2; D ambiguous. This CDR3 is built from 13 residues. Looked up from germline, CDR1 is MDHEN and CDR2 is SYDVKM. V lost 8 bases and J 3 bases, leaving 13 bases between the germline ends. Here the CDR3 reads CASSSPKYYGYTF. In DNA, the CDR3 is TGTGCCAGCTCTTCCCCTAAATACTATGGCTACACCTTC.

The rearrangement links TRBV12-3 or TRBV12-4 to TRBJ1-2; a possible D gene is TRBD1 (5 bases). Trimming left V 5 bases short and J 5 bases short, with 6 bases between. The CDR3 has 11 amino acids. The chain's CDR3 is CASSAGYGYTF. The CDR3 bases are TGTGCCAGCAGTGCAGGGTATGGCTACACCTTC.

This CDR3 is CATSGQPAGANVLTF. Here the CDR3 DNA reads TGTGCCACCTCGGGACAGCCTGCTGGGGCCAACGTCCTGACTTTC. The chain carries TRBV28 and TRBJ2-6; 7 bases match TRBD1. Germline V gene sequence: CDR1 MDHEN, CDR2 SYDVKM. The CDR3 spans 15 residues. Trimming at V came to 10 bases and at J to 2 bases, leaving 8 bases not matched to a gene.

J is TRBJ1-1 and V is TRBV6-5; 7 nucleotides align to TRBD1. The germline V gene has CDR1 MNHEY and CDR2 SVGAGI. The CDR3 loop spans 14 amino acids. J gave up 0 bases and V 11 bases, and 9 bases lay outside the gene matches. Here the CDR3 DNA reads TGTGCCCTCAGGGGGGCGGTACTGAACACTGAAGCTTTCTTT. It codes for CALRGAVLNTEAFF.

CDR3 loop: CASSRGLAVSDTQYF. The CDR3 bases are TGTGCCAGCAGCCGGGGACTAGCGGTCTCAGATACGCAGTATTTT. The chain carries TRBV6-5 and TRBJ2-3; 11 bases align to TRBD2. Trimming cost V 6 bases and J 4 bases; bases outside gene matches: 6. Germline lookup yields CDR1 MNHEY and CDR2 SVGAGI. This CDR3 has 15 amino acids.

This clone has only one observation. The V gene is TRBV28, the J gene TRBJ1-5; 9 positions match TRBD1. The V segment lost 3 bases and the J segment 5 bases; nucleotides outside the gene matches: 8. CDR1 MDHEN and CDR2 SYDVKM come from the germline V gene. The CDR3 is 16 residues long. The CDR3 DNA follows: TGTGCCAGCAGTTTGGGGGGGGGACAGGGCGATCAGCCCCAGCATTTT. As protein: CASSLGGGQGDQPQHF.